This T cell receptor (beta chain) is drawn from a study of blood T cells in healthy people across ages. Germline-derived CDR1 and CDR2 are MNHEY and SMNVEV (reference sequence). The CDR3 contains 13 residues. V gave up 8 bases and J gave up 2 bases, with 11 bases separating them. Drawn from each donor were 8.5 to 10 milliliters of peripheral blood. Study-level results: In older individuals, TCR beta diversity per million T cells was lower, falling roughly linearly with age. Higher diversity, along with more naive CD4+ cells, distinguished long-lived donors from aged donors. Researchers deemed the diversity estimates from one million T cells underestimates.

For the second PCR, which ran for roughly 7 to 11 cycles, a sample-barcoded 5' primer and a J-beta primer mix were used. TCRdb used MiXCR to reprocess the 5' RACE reads, holding one entry per CDR3 protein. Here the sample spans over a million distinct CDR3 sequences, under 55% being singletons. For this clonotype: Its antigen remains unknown.

The sample taken for sequencing was blood. V gene TRBV27 combines with J gene TRBJ2-3; D may be TRBD1 (6 bases). The sequence derives from a woman between 18 and 29 years old in good health. The CDR3: CASLGALTDTQYF. CDR3 DNA sequence: TGTGCCAGCTTGGGGGCCCTCACAGATACGCAGTATTTT.